Listed here are 9 T cell receptor beta chains from one sample, sequenced in a study of CD8+CD57+ T cells in acquired aplastic anemia. Those patients picked for sequencing had displayed CD8+CD57+ cell expansion on flow cytometry. Genomic DNA provided the template from which TCR beta VDJ and CDR3 profiles were obtained. Each CDR3 protein gets one entry after TCRdb re-called the reads with MiXCR. The sample records 200,000 to 250,000 distinct CDR3 sequences, around 49% being singletons. Sequencing was carried out using sorted CD4+, CD8+, or CD8+CD57+ T cells (not recorded which) from PBMCs. The receptors here all came from a human donor with aplastic anemia.

The CDR3 region has the DNA TGCAGTGCTATACCAGGCGCGGGGTATGGCTACACCTTC. Translated: CSAIPGAGYGYTF. J is TRBJ1-2 and V is TRBV20-1, with unresolved D. This CDR3 spans 13 amino acids. Germline-derived CDR1 and CDR2 are DFQATT and SNEGSKA (reference sequence). Trimming pared 4 bases from V and 5 bases from J, leaving 14 bases between.

J is TRBJ1-5 and V is TRBV7-9; D call uncertain. V was trimmed by 1 base and J by 7 bases, leaving 8 bases between them. The CDR3 covers 13 residues. The V gene's germline CDR1 is SEHNR and CDR2 FQNEAQ (reference sequence). CDR3 DNA sequence: TGTGCCAGCAGCTTAGTCGAGCAACAGCCCCAGCATTTT. It translates to CASSLVEQQPQHF.

The J gene is TRBJ1-2, the V gene TRBV11-2; 7 bases are shared with TRBD1. The CDR3 contains 13 residues. Germline CDR1 and CDR2: SGHAT and FQNNGV. Unmatched junction bases numbered 9, after V lost 8 bases and J lost 6 bases. The CDR3 protein is CASGDPTGDGYTF. The CDR3 DNA is TGTGCCAGCGGGGACCCAACAGGGGATGGCTACACCTTC.

The table lists this clonotype with a few counts. The V gene is TRBV7-2, the J gene TRBJ1-5, with 9 nucleotides matching TRBD1. The CDR3 totals 17 residues. The ends lost 1 base at V and 2 bases at J; junction bases unmatched: 6. CDR1 is SGHTA, CDR2 FQGNSA, per germline. The CDR3 nucleotides are TGTGCCAGCAGCTTAGTATCGGGACAGGGTGGCAATCAGCCCCAGCATTTT. This encodes CASSLVSGQGGNQPQHF.

The V and J genes are TRBV15 and TRBJ1-6; D unclear. This CDR3 has 14 amino acids. Germline V gene lookup returns CDR1 LNHNV and CDR2 YYDKDF (reference sequence). Trimming shortened V by 0 bases and J by 7 bases, and 7 bases separated the two germline ends. In DNA, the CDR3 is TGTGCCACCAGCAGAGATCTGGGGAATTCACCCCTCCACTTT. Translated, it gives CATSRDLGNSPLHF.

This chain uses TRBV2 with TRBJ2-1, with 8 bases that match TRBD1. CDR1 is SNHLY and CDR2 is FYNNEI in the germline V gene. V dropped 7 bases and J dropped 6; count of bases not matched to a gene: 8. This CDR3 spans 14 amino acids. The CDR3 reads CASTSGQGLNEQFF. The CDR3 region has the DNA TGTGCCAGCACCTCAGGACAGGGTCTCAATGAGCAGTTCTTC.

The V gene is TRBV15, the J gene TRBJ2-2; D call uncertain. The CDR3 has 14 amino acids. CDR1 and CDR2 (germline): LNHNV, YYDKDF (reference sequence). V was cut by 0 bases and J by 5 bases, with 7 bases left in between. CDR3 in amino acids: CATSRESETGELFF. The CDR3 coding sequence is TGTGCCACCAGCAGAGAAAGCGAGACCGGGGAGCTGTTTTTT.

Note on this clonotype: Possible read error: a much larger clone is one base away. The V gene is TRBV3-1, the J gene TRBJ2-2; a weak D match, TRBD1 (5 bases). This CDR3 comprises 14 residues. Germline V gene data show CDR1 as LGHDT and CDR2 as YNNKEL (reference sequence). Between the trimmed V and J ends, which lost 10 bases and 0 bases, there was a span of 12 bases. CDR3 region: CANMGPANTGELFF. In DNA, the CDR3 is TGTGCCAACATGGGGCCTGCGAACACCGGGGAGCTGTTTTTT.

The sample holds many counts of this clonotype. The V and J genes are TRBV2 and TRBJ2-4, with D perhaps TRBD1 or TRBD2 (5 bases each). Between the trimmed V and J ends, which lost 6 bases and 8 bases, there was a span of 11 bases. The CDR3 is 12 residues long. Germline CDR1 reads SNHLY; CDR2 reads FYNNEI. This CDR3 reads CASSGRGDIQYF. CDR3 bases: TGTGCCAGCAGCGGACGAGGGGACATTCAGTACTTC.